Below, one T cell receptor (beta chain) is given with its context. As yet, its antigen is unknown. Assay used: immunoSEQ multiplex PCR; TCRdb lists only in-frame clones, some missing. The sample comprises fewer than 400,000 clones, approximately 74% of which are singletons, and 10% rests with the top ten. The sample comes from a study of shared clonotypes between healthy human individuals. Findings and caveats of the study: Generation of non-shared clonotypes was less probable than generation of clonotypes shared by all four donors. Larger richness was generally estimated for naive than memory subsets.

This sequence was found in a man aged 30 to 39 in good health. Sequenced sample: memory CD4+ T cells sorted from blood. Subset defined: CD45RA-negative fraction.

The CDR3 DNA is TGTGCCAGCAGTTCGACAGGGGGCACTGAAGCTTTCTTT. Amino acids: CASSSTGGTEAFF. The chain has TRBV27 and TRBJ1-1; 9 nucleotides line up with TRBD1. The CDR3 is 13 amino acids. V gave up 4 bases and J gave up 4 bases; unmatched junction bases: 1. The germline gives CDR1 MNHEY, CDR2 SMNVEV (reference sequence).